Below, 6 T cell receptor beta chains from the same sample are listed, as sequenced in a study of shared clonotypes between healthy human individuals. Profiled with immunoSEQ multiplex PCR; TCRdb holds only in-frame clones, not every one. The table includes about a million clones, around 76% detected once. Material for sequencing was memory CD4+ T cells sorted from blood. Subset defined: CD45RA-negative fraction. The receptor set was obtained from a man younger than 35 in good health.

This sequence joins TRBV5-1 and TRBJ1-2, with 9 bases fitting TRBD1. Germline V gives CDR1 SGHRS, CDR2 YFSETQ. J was trimmed by 7 bases and V by 3 bases; bases with no gene match: 10. The CDR3 has 15 residues. The CDR3 bases are TGCGCCAGCAGCTCCGGGACAGGGACCCACCGTGGCTACACCTTC. Amino acids: CASSSGTGTHRGYTF.

There are a few counts of this clone. This chain links TRBV11-2 with TRBJ1-5, with 9 bases matching TRBD1. The CDR3 has 14 residues. J lost 4 bases, V lost 5 bases, and 3 bases had no gene match. CDR1 SGHAT and CDR2 FQNNGV come from the germline V gene. CDR3 DNA sequence: TGTGCCAGCAGCACACAGGGGGCGAATCAGCCCCAGCATTTT. As protein: CASSTQGANQPQHF. Based on the CDR3 plus reference TRBV11-2 and TRBJ1-5, the full variable domain is EAGVAQSPRYKIIEKRQSVAFWCNPISGHATLYWYQQILGQGPKLLIQFQNNGVVDDSQLPKDRFSAERLKGVDSTLKIQPAKLEDSAVYLCASSTQGANQPQHFGDGTRLSIL.

This clone was counted only a few times. This chain joins TRBV6-5 and TRBJ2-2, with D unresolved. The V and J ends lost 6 bases and 5 bases respectively, with 10 bases between them. CDR1 and CDR2 from the germline V gene are MNHEY and SVGAGI. CDR3 size: 13 residues. This chain's CDR3 is CASRSRVTGELFF. Written as DNA, the CDR3 is TGTGCCAGCAGGTCTAGGGTAACCGGGGAGCTGTTTTTT.

J is TRBJ2-5 and V is TRBV7-8; 11 nucleotides agree with TRBD2. Germline V gives CDR1 SGHVS, CDR2 FQNEAQ. The CDR3 extends over 16 amino acids. The J segment lost 1 base and the V segment lost 5 bases, leaving 6 bases of the junction unmatched. CDR3 protein: CASSKIAGGVQETQYF. The CDR3 DNA follows: TGTGCCAGCAGCAAGATAGCGGGGGGGGTCCAAGAGACCCAGTACTTC.

Turning to this clone: The sample holds other DNA sequences that translate to the same CDR3. This sequence joins TRBV10-2 and TRBJ1-1; 9 bases agree with TRBD1. The ends lost 5 bases at V and 4 bases at J; junction bases unmatched: 2. CDR1 and CDR2 (germline): WSHSY, SAAADI. This CDR3 spans 13 amino acids. CDR3 bases: TGCGCCAGCAGTTTGGACAGGGGCACTGAAGCTTTCTTT. The encoded protein is CASSLDRGTEAFF.

This rearrangement joins TRBV4-1 to TRBJ2-7, with D tentatively TRBD1 or TRBD2 (5 bases each). Germline loops: CDR1 MGHRA, CDR2 YSYEKL. V lost 3 bases and J lost 5, with 23 bases in between. This CDR3 is 17 amino acids long. Here the CDR3 reads CASSHQPAVWGKHEQYF. The CDR3, as DNA: TGCGCCAGCAGCCATCAACCCGCGGTTTGGGGGAAACACGAGCAGTACTTC.